The 7 T cell receptor beta chains in this list originate from one sample, sequenced in a study of T cell repertoires in cytomegalovirus infection. Their cognate antigens are unknown. TCRdb reanalysed the reads using MiXCR and keeps one entry per CDR3 protein. The sample has a few hundred thousand distinct CDR3 sequences; roughly a third are singletons. Sequences were derived from cultured PBMCs, sampled from culture after CMV antigen stimulation. The receptors originated from a human donor in good health (CMV status not recorded). Some clones in this sample may be carry-over from other donors' samples.

The rearrangement links TRBV28 to TRBJ1-4; D unclear. The CDR3 extends over 14 amino acids. The germline V gene has CDR1 MDHEN and CDR2 SYDVKM. V was pared by 7 bases and J by 0 bases, with 9 bases between. The CDR3 spells CASTPDSTNEKLFF. The CDR3 nucleotides read TGTGCCAGCACCCCGGATTCAACTAATGAAAAACTGTTTTTT.

This clonotype was counted many times. V gene TRBV7-2 combines with J gene TRBJ2-5; no reliable D call. The CDR3 totals 17 residues. Germline V gene data show CDR1 as SGHTA and CDR2 as FQGNSA. With 5 bases removed from V and 3 bases from J, the gap between germline ends came to 22 bases. In DNA form, the CDR3 reads TGTGCCAGCAGCCACGAGTCTCTGCGGTATCCTAAAGAGACCCAGTACTTC. It is translated as CASSHESLRYPKETQYF.

The rearrangement joins TRBV2 to TRBJ2-7, with D possibly TRBD1 on 5 matching bases. The CDR3 extends over 13 amino acids. Germline V CDR1 and CDR2: SNHLY, FYNNEI. Trimming took 5 bases from V and 9 from J, leaving 17 bases between them. The CDR3 loop reads CASSTQTDLGQYF. CDR3 in DNA: TGTGCCAGCAGTACCCAGACAGATCTCGGGCAGTACTTC. Filled out from reference TRBV2 and TRBJ2-7, the complete variable domain reads EPEVTQTPSHQVTQMGQEVILRCVPISNHLYFYWYRQILGQKVEFLVSFYNNEISEKSEIFDDQFSVERPDGSNFTLKIRSTKLEDSAMYFCASSTQTDLGQYFGPGTRLTVT.

CDR3 region: CSARDGTSGSYEQYF. The CDR3 nucleotides are TGCAGTGCTAGAGACGGGACTAGCGGGAGTTACGAGCAGTACTTC. The rearrangement joins TRBV20-1 to TRBJ2-7; 14 bases line up with TRBD2. The germline CDR1 and CDR2 sequences are DFQATT and SNEGSKA (reference sequence). V lost 0 bases and J lost 4; bases outside the gene matches: 2. CDR3 length: 15 amino acids.

This clonotype was observed a handful of times. The V and J genes are TRBV6-1 and TRBJ2-7; a possible D gene is TRBD2 (6 bases). The CDR3 length is 14 residues. In germline, CDR1 is MNHNS, CDR2 SASEGT. V was clipped by 4 bases and J by 2 bases, with 12 bases between them. CDR3 coding DNA: TGTGCCAGCAGTGGGGGGACTTTCACCTACGAGCAGTACGTC. It codes for CASSGGTFTYEQYV.

V gene TRBV5-4 combines with J gene TRBJ2-3; a weak D match, TRBD1 (6 bases). The V end lost 3 bases, the J end lost 1 base, and 12 bases lay between the germline ends. The CDR3 is made up of 15 amino acids. Germline CDR1 SGHNT, CDR2 YYREEE (reference sequence). This CDR3 reads CASSSQGLRTDTQYF. Written as DNA, the CDR3 is TGTGCCAGCAGCTCTCAGGGGTTACGCACAGATACGCAGTATTTT. The full variable domain, rest sourced from reference TRBV5-4 and TRBJ2-3, is ETGVTQSPTHLIKTRGQQVTLRCSSQSGHNTVSWYQQALGQGPQFIFQYYREEENGRGNFPPRFSGLQFPNYSSELNVNALELDDSALYLCASSSQGLRTDTQYFGPGTRLTVL.

The rearrangement joins TRBV27 to TRBJ1-2, with D perhaps TRBD1 (6 bases). There are 15 residues in the CDR3. Germline V gene sequence: CDR1 MNHEY, CDR2 SMNVEV (reference sequence). Trimming stripped 2 bases from V and 7 bases from J, with 17 bases between. The CDR3 DNA reads TGTGCCAGCAGTTTACAAGGGGGACCGGGTTCTGGCTACACCTTC. Translated, it gives CASSLQGGPGSGYTF.